This is a list of T cell receptor beta chains from one sample in a study of T cell responses to AZD1222 COVID-19 vaccine. The method was immunoSEQ multiplex PCR; TCRdb's version includes in-frame clones alone and lacks a portion of them. Found here are approximately 110,000 clones, roughly 86% of them singletons; the top ten hold around 4.6%. This specimen was peripheral blood, taken 28 days after the second AZD1222 dose. These receptors were taken from an adult who received the AZD1222 COVID-19 vaccine. Both conserved end residues are part of each CDR3. Fields, in order: V gene, J gene, CDR3 protein.

TRBV2	TRBJ2-7	CATVLEGYLGEQYF
TRBV7-9	TRBJ2-1	CASSPRDRGGSYNEQFF
TRBV5-5	TRBJ1-5	CASSTSYSNQPQHF
TRBV9	TRBJ2-3	CASNIAGVSTDTQYF
TRBV27	TRBJ2-2	CASRQGAVTGELFF
TRBV7-9	TRBJ2-1	CASSLGPRGLYNEQFF
TRBV7-9	TRBJ2-7	CASSLGGGAGEQYF
TRBV14	TRBJ1-2	CASRPQGNYGYTF
TRBV10-3	TRBJ1-6	CATLQGEYYNSPLHF
TRBV5-5	TRBJ2-7	CASSLSGSSYEQYF
TRBV6-1	TRBJ2-3	CASSDLAGTSTDTQYF
TRBV18	TRBJ1-2	CASSPETGQGAYGYTF
TRBV4-3	TRBJ1-6	CASSQDRGSIGSPLHF
TRBV7-2	TRBJ2-5	CASSLGGQETQYF
TRBV30	TRBJ1-5	CAWSMGQGGNQPQHF
TRBV19	TRBJ1-5	CASSIGAGGWSNQPQHF
TRBV18	TRBJ2-4	CASSPDQGNIQYF
TRBV18	TRBJ2-7	CASSLSSGSYEQYF
TRBV10-3	TRBJ2-1	CAIRVQREVLF
TRBV14	TRBJ2-1	CASSQAERALQFF
TRBV11-1	TRBJ2-3	CASSQPLGTQYF
TRBV24-1	TRBJ2-1	CATSDPNNEQFF
TRBV7-6	TRBJ1-1	CASSLVVNTEAFF
TRBV28	TRBJ1-1	CASSPSRTGTEAFF
TRBV21-1	TRBJ2-1	CASSDSRQGARNEQFF
TRBV9	TRBJ1-2	CASSVGSGADGYTF
TRBV5-5	TRBJ1-2	CASSQQGANYGYTF
TRBV18	TRBJ2-7	CASSPGAQRVLAYEQYF
TRBV30	TRBJ1-2	CAWSVQQGGDGYTF
TRBV6-5	TRBJ1-1	CASSYSSAGGTEAFF
TRBV7-7	TRBJ2-7	CASSPRTGSYEQYF
TRBV10-3	TRBJ2-1	CAISDPSGVSYNEQFF
TRBV18	TRBJ1-5	CASSPHRGQDQPQHF
TRBV2	TRBJ2-7	CASSATGASEQYF
TRBV6-2/TRBV6-3	TRBJ2-7	CASSYPTGFEQYF
TRBV18	TRBJ2-2	CASSPRAGGDTGELFF
TRBV3-1/TRBV3-2	TRBJ2-1	CASSQGRFGEQFF
TRBV11-1	TRBJ2-2	CASSPRGTQNTGELFF
TRBV6-2/TRBV6-3	TRBJ2-5	CASSLREPQETQYF
TRBV9	TRBJ1-2	CASSVARVSDGYTF
TRBV20-1	TRBJ1-1	CSALQGTEAFF
TRBV11-2	TRBJ2-1	CASSRRGASYNEQFF
TRBV4-1	TRBJ2-1	CASSPGQGLSSYNEQFF
TRBV6-5	TRBJ1-2	CASRPLQGAGYGYTF